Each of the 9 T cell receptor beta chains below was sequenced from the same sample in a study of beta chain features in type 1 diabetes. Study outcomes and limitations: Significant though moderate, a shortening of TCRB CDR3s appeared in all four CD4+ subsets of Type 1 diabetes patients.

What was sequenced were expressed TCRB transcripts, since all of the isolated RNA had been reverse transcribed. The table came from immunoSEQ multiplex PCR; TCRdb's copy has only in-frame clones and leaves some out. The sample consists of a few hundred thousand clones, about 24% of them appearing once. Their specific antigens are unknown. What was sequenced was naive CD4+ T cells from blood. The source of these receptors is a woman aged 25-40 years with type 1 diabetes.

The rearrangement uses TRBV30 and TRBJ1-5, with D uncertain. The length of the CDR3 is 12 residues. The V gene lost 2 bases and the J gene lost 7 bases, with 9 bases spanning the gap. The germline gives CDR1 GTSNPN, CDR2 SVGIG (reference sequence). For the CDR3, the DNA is TGTGCCTGGAGTCGCGGAGCGCAGCCCCAGCATTTT. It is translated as CAWSRGAQPQHF.

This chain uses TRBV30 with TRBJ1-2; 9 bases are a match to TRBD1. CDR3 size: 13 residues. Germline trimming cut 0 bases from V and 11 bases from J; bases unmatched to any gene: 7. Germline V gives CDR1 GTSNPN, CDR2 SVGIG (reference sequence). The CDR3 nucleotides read TGTGCCTGGAGTGTTCAGGACAGGGGAGTTTACACCTTC. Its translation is CAWSVQDRGVYTF. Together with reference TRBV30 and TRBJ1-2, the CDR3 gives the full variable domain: SQTIHQWPATLVQPVGSPLSLECTVEGTSNPNLYWYRQAAGRGLQLLFYSVGIGQISSEVPQNLSASRPQDRQFILSSKKLLLSDSGFYLCAWSVQDRGVYTFGSGTRLTVV.

In DNA form, the CDR3 reads TGTGCCAGCAGTTACTCATGGGCGGGAGAAGGCTACGAGCAGTACTTC. As protein: CASSYSWAGEGYEQYF. V usage is TRBV6-6 and J usage is TRBJ2-7, with TRBD2 matching over 7 bases. J gave up 3 bases and V 0 bases, and 8 bases lay outside the gene matches. In germline, CDR1 is MNHNY, CDR2 SVGAGI (reference sequence). This CDR3 spans 16 amino acids.

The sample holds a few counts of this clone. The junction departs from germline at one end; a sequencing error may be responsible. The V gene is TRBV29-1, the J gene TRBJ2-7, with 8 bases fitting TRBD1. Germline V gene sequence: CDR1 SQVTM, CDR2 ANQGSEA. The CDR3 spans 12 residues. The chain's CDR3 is CSVRTGSSEQYF. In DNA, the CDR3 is TGCAGCGTCCGGACAGGGTCCTCCGAGCAGTACTTC.

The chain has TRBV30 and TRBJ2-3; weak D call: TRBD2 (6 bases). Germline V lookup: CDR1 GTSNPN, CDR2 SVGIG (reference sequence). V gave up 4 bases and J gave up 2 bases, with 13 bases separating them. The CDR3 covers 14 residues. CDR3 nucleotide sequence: TGTGCCTGGAATCCCGGGACTTTCACAGATACGCAGTATTTT. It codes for CAWNPGTFTDTQYF. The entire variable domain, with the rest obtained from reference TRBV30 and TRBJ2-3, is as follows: SQTIHQWPATLVQPVGSPLSLECTVEGTSNPNLYWYRQAAGRGLQLLFYSVGIGQISSEVPQNLSASRPQDRQFILSSKKLLLSDSGFYLCAWNPGTFTDTQYFGPGTRLTVL.

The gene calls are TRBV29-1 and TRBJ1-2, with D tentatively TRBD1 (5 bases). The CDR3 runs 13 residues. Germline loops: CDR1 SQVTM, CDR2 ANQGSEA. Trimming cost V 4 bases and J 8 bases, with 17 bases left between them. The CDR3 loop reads CSVGPPGTQGYTF. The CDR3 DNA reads TGCAGCGTTGGCCCCCCAGGGACTCAAGGCTACACCTTC.

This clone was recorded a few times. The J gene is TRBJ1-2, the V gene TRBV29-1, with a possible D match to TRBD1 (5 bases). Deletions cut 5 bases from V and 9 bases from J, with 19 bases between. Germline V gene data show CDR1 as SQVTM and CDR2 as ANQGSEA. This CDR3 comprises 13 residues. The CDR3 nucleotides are TGCAGCGTTTTCCAGGGCCACACTATTCGCTACACCTTC. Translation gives CSVFQGHTIRYTF.

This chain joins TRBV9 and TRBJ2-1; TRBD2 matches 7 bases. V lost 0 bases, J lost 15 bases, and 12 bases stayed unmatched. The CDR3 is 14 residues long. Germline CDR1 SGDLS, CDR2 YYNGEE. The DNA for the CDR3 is TGTGCCAGCAGCGTAGCCCCTTCGTCGGGAGGTACGTTCTTC. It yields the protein CASSVAPSSGGTFF.

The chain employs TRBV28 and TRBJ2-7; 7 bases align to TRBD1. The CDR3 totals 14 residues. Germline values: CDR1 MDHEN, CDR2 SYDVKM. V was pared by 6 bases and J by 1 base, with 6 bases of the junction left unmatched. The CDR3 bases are TGTGCCAGCAGAGGGGGACAGACTTCCTACGAGCAGTACTTC. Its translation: CASRGGQTSYEQYF.